This T cell receptor beta chain stems from a study of cytomegalovirus exposure and HLA in healthy donors. Study-level findings and limits: In a later analysis, the majority of CMV-associated beta chains seemingly showed HLA restriction. Whilst most TCR sequences proved rare, a subset of public TCRs occurred across many donors. Among TCR beta chains, those listed as cytomegalovirus-associated numbered more than 150.

Vbeta (60) and Jbeta (13) primers were used in the PCR. Using immunoSEQ multiplex PCR, the repertoire was profiled, and TCRdb retains in-frame clones only, with some absent. Among about 140,000 clones listed, around 80% were seen once. This clone came up once. What it binds is not known. The sequencing sample was made of PBMCs. This clonotype was obtained from a man aged 30 to 45 in good health and CMV-seronegative.

The CDR3 region is CAWSVGTSGRLRETQYF. As DNA, the CDR3 is TGTGCCTGGAGTGTTGGGACTAGCGGGAGACTGAGAGAGACCCAGTACTTC. This chain connects TRBV30 to TRBJ2-5; 14 bases are a match to TRBD2. This CDR3 has 17 amino acids. With V trimmed by 0 bases and J by 4 bases, 7 bases remained unmatched. Germline CDR1 reads GTSNPN; CDR2 reads SVGIG (reference sequence). Complete variable domain (other parts from reference TRBV30 and TRBJ2-5): SQTIHQWPATLVQPVGSPLSLECTVEGTSNPNLYWYRQAAGRGLQLLFYSVGIGQISSEVPQNLSASRPQDRQFILSSKKLLLSDSGFYLCAWSVGTSGRLRETQYFGPGTRLLVL.